The clone carrying this T cell receptor (beta chain) showed up just a few times. Its target is unknown. The data derive from a study of T cell repertoires in cytomegalovirus infection. As for the study in general: Public TCR beta signatures provided an indication of both CMV infection and a matching HLA type. Points from the study as a whole: CMV carriers with the relevant HLA were identified by cumulative public TCR beta family frequency. HLA-C-restricted CMV clonotypes gave the most frequent clonotype in two of eight donors.

MiXCR was run by TCRdb on the reads, yielding one entry per CDR3 protein. The repertoire holds about 740,000 distinct CDR3 sequences, with around 30% as singletons. Germline CDR1 and CDR2: LGHNT and FRNRAP. Between the trimmed V and J ends, which lost 1 base and 8 bases, there was a span of 11 bases. This CDR3 is built from 13 residues. The chain uses TRBV12-5 and TRBJ1-2; D is perhaps TRBD1 (6 bases). Sequencing was performed on cultured PBMCs, taken from culture after CMV antigen stimulation. The clonotype comes from a human donor in good health (CMV status not recorded). Some clones in this sample may be carry-over from other donors' samples. This CDR3 is CASGLGQGSGYTF. DNA for the CDR3: TGTGCTAGTGGTTTGGGCCAGGGGAGCGGCTACACCTTC. Looking up the rest from reference TRBV12-5 and TRBJ1-2 gives the full variable domain: DARVTQTPRHKVTEMGQEVTMRCQPILGHNTVFWYRQTMMQGLELLAYFRNRAPLDDSGMPKDRFSAEMPDATLATLKIQPSEPRDSAVYFCASGLGQGSGYTFGSGTRLTVV.